This TCR beta chain was sequenced in a study of radiation and T cells in renal cell carcinoma. As for the study in general: Nephrectomy followed 15 Gy stereotactic body radiation by 4 weeks.

Time point here: blood 2 weeks post-SBRT. Treatment denoted: 15 Gy SBRT to primary tumor, nephrectomy 4 weeks later. After SBRT, blood was collected at 2 and 4 weeks, plus baseline. Method: immunoSEQ multiplex PCR; TCRdb's copy keeps in-frame clones and lacks some. The sample has 100,000 to 150,000 clones, 88% seen once. The CDR3 has 16 amino acids. Germline V gives CDR1 SGHAT, CDR2 FQNNGV. V trimming: 2 bases; J trimming: 2 bases; junction bases outside the gene matches: 1. This specimen was blood, taken from a patient whose treatment included radiotherapy and nephrectomy. This TCR was recovered from a woman between 65 and 79 years old with renal cell carcinoma. The V call is TRBV11-2, the J call TRBJ2-3, with TRBD2 matching 13 bases. CDR3 sequence: CASSLTSGGATDTQYF. CDR3 DNA sequence: TGTGCCAGCAGCTTAACTAGCGGGGGGGCCACAGATACGCAGTATTTT.